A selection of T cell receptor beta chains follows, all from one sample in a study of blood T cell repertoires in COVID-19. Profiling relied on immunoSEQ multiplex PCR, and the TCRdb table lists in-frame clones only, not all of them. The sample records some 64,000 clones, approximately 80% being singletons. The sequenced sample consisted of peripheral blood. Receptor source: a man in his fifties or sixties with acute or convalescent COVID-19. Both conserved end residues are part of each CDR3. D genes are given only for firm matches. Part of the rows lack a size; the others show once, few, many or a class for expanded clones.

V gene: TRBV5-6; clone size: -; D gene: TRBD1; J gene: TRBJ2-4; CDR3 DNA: TGTGCCAGCAGCGAGACAGGGGTAAACATTCAGTACTTC; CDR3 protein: CASSETGVNIQYF
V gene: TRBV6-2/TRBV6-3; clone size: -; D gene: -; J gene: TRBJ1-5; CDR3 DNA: TGTGCCAGCAGCACAGGGTTTCAGCCCCAGCATTTT; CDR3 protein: CASSTGFQPQHF
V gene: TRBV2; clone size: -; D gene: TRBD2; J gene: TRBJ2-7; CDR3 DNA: TGTGCCAGCAGTGCCCGGTTAAGCGGGAGGCAGTACTTC; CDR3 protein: CASSARLSGRQYF
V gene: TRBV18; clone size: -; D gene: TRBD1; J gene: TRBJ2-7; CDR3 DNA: TGTGCCAGCTCACCGACAGGGGGATCCCCTTACGAGCAGTACTTC; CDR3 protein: CASSPTGGSPYEQYF
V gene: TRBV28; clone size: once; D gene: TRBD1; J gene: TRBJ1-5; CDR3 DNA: TGTGCCAGCAGAAACAGGGGACCCAATCAGCCCCAGCATTTT; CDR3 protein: CASRNRGPNQPQHF
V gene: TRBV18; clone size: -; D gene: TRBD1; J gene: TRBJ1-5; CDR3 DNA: TGTGCCAGCTCACCCGACAGGGCGGATCAGCCCCAGCATTTT; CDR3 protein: CASSPDRADQPQHF
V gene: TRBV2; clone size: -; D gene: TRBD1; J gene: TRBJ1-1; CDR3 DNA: TGTGCCAGCAGTCTGGGACAGGTGGGATTCACTGAAGCTTTCTTT; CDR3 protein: CASSLGQVGFTEAFF
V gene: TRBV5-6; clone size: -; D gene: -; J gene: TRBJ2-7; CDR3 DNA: TGTGCCAGCAGCTTCGGACAGTACGAGCAGTACTTC; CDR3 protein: CASSFGQYEQYF
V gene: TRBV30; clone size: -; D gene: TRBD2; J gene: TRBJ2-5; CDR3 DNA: TGTGCCTGGAGTGTGGCGCGGGAGGGGACCCAGTACTTC; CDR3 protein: CAWSVAREGTQYF
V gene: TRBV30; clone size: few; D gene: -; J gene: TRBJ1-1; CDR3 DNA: TGTGCCTGGAGTAGCCCGCCGAACACTGAAGCTTTCTTT; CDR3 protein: CAWSSPPNTEAFF
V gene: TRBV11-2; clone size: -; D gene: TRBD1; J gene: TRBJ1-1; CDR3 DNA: TGTGCCAGCAGCTTAAAACAGGGGTACGGTGAAGCTTTCTTT; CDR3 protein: CASSLKQGYGEAFF
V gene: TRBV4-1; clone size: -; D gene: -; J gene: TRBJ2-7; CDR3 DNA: TGCGCCAGCAGCCATACGACAGGATTCTACGAGCAGTACTTC; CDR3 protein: CASSHTTGFYEQYF
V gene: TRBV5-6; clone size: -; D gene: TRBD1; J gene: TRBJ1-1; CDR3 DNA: TGTGCCAGCAGCCCAGGGACAGGGGCAGCTTTCTTT; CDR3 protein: CASSPGTGAAFF
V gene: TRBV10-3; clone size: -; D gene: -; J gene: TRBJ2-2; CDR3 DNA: TGTGCCACCTACAGCAACACCGGGGAGCTGTTTTTT; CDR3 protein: CATYSNTGELFF
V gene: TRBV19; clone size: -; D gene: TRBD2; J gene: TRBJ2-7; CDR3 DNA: TGTGCCAGTAGTATAGCGGGGACTAGCGGGACCTTCTACGAGCAGTACTTC; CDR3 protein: CASSIAGTSGTFYEQYF
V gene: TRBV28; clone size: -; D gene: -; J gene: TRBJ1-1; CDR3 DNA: TGTGCCAGCAGATACACAGGGTACACTGAAGCTTTCTTT; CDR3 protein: CASRYTGYTEAFF
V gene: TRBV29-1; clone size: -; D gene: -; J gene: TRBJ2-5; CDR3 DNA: TGCAGCGTTGATAATGGGGGGACCCAAGAGACCCAGTACTTC; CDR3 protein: CSVDNGGTQETQYF
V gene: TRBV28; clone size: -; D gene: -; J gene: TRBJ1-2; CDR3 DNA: TGTGCCAGCAGCCGTTATTATGGCTACACCTTC; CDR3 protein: CASSRYYGYTF
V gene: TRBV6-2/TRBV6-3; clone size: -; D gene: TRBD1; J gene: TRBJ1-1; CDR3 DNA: TGTGCCAGCAGTTTCGACAGGGGCACTGAAGCTTTCTTT; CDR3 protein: CASSFDRGTEAFF
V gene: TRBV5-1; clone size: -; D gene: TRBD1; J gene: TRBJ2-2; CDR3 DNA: TGCGCCAGCAGCAGAACCTCCGGGACAGGGGCCGGGGAGCTGTTTTTT; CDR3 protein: CASSRTSGTGAGELFF
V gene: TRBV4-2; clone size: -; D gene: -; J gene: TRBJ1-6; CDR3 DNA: TGTGCCAGCAGCCAAGAAGGGGTTAGAGATTCACCCCTCCACTTT; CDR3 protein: CASSQEGVRDSPLHF
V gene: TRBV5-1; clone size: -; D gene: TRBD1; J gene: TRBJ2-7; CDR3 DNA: TGCGCCAGCAGCTTGGTCGACAGGGGGGAGCAGTACTTC; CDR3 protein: CASSLVDRGEQYF
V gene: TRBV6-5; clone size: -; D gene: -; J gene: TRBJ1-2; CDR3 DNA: TGTGCCAGCAGTTACGACGGACAATATGGCTACACCTTC; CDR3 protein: CASSYDGQYGYTF
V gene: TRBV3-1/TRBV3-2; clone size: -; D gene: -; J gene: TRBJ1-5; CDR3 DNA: TGTGCCAGCAGCCAAGATGGGGCACTCAATCAGCCCCAGCATTTT; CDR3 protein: CASSQDGALNQPQHF
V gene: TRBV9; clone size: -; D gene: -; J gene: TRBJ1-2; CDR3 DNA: TGTGCCAGCAGCGTAGCTCTGGGGCCGTATGGCTACACCTTC; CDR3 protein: CASSVALGPYGYTF
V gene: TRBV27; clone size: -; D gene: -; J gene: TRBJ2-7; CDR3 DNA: TGTGCCAGCAGATTCCTTGGGGACATCAACGAGCAGTACTTC; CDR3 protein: CASRFLGDINEQYF
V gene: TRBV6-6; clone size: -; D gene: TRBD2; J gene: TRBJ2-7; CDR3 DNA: TGTGCCACCGGGGGGGGCCCCGACGAGCAGTACTTC; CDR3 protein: CATGGGPDEQYF
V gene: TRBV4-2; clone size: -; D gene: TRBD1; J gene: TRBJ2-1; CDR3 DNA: TGTGCCAGCAGTCCGACAGGGGGATACAATGAGCAGTTCTTC; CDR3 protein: CASSPTGGYNEQFF
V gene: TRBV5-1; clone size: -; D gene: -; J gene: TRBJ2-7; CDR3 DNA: TGCGCCAGCAGCTTGACCGGGGTTGGCGAGCAGTACTTC; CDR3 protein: CASSLTGVGEQYF
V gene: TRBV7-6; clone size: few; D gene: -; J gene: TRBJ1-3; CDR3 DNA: TGTGCCAGCAGCCAGGGACAACGAGGTTTCGGAAACACCATATATTTT; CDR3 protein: CASSQGQRGFGNTIYF
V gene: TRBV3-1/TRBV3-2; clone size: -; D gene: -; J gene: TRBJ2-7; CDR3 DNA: TGTGCCAGCAGCCAGGACAGTGGACCCTACGAGCAGTACTTC; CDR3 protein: CASSQDSGPYEQYF
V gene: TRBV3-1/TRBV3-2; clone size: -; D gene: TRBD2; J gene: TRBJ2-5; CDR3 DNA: TGTGCCAGCAGCTTATCCCCGGGAGGGTCATGGACCCAGTACTTC; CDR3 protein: CASSLSPGGSWTQYF
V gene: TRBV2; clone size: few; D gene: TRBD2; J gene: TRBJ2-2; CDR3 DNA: TGTGCCAGCAGCCCTCGGCGGGGGGCAAGCGGGGAGCTGTTTTTT; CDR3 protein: CASSPRRGASGELFF
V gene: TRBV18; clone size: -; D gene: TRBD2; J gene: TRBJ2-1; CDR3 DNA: TGTGCCAGCTCACCGGGACTAGCGGTCAATGAGCAGTTCTTC; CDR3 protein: CASSPGLAVNEQFF
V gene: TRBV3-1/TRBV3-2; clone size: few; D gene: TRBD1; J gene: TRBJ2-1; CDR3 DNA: TGTGCCAGCAGCCAAGCCCCGGGACAGGGAGGAGAGCAGTTCTTC; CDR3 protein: CASSQAPGQGGEQFF
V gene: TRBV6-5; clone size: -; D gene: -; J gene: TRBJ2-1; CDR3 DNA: TGTGCCAGCAGCACTAGTGTTGGTGAGCAGTTCTTC; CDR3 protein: CASSTSVGEQFF
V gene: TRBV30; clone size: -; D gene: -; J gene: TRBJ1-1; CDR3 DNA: TGTGCCTGGATTAGAGGGAAACTAATGAACACTGAAGCTTTCTTT; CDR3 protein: CAWIRGKLMNTEAFF
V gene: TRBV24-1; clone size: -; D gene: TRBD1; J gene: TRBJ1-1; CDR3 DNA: TGTGCCACCAGAAACAGGGGGTCTTATGAAGCTTTCTTT; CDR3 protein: CATRNRGSYEAFF
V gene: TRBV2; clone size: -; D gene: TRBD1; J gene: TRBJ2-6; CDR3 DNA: TGTGCCAGCAGTACGGGACAGGGAATTGGGGCCAACGTCCTGACTTTC; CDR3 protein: CASSTGQGIGANVLTF
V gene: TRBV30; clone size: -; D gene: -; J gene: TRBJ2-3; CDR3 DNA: TGTGCCTGGAGACGGACTCCCCGGGAAACGCAGTATTTT; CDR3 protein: CAWRRTPRETQYF
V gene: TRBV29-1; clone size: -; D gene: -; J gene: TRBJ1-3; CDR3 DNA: TGCAGTTCTGGGGGCCCTGGAAACACCATATATTTT; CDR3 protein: CSSGGPGNTIYF
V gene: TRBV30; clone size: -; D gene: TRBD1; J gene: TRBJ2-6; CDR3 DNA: TGTGCCTGGAGTCTGACAGGGGGTATTGGGGCCAACGTCCTGACTTTC; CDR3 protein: CAWSLTGGIGANVLTF
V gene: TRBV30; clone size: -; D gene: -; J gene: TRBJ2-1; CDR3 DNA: TGTGCCTGGAGGCCGCAGGGTCGAACCTACAATGAGCAGTTCTTC; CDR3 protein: CAWRPQGRTYNEQFF
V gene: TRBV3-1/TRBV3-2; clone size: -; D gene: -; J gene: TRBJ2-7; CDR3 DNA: TGTGCCAGCAGCCTAAAGGCCGAGAGGGGGGAGCAGTACTTC; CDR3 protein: CASSLKAERGEQYF
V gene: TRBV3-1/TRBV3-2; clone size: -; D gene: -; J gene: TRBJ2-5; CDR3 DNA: TGTGCCAGCAGCCAAGGTGTGCCCCTCTCGGCCCAGTACTTC; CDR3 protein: CASSQGVPLSAQYF
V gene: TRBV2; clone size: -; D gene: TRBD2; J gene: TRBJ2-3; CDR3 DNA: TGTGCCAGCAGTGAAGCTAGGCTAGCGGGAGGGAGCACAGATACGCAGTATTTT; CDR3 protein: CASSEARLAGGSTDTQYF
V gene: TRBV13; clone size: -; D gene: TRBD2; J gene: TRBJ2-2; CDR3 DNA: TGTGCCAGCAGCCCATCGGGACTAGAACCCGGGGAGCTGTTTTTT; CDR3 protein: CASSPSGLEPGELFF
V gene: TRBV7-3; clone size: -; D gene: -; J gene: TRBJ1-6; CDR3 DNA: TGTGCCAGCAGCTTAAAAGAAGGGGGTAACTCACCCCTCCACTTT; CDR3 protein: CASSLKEGGNSPLHF
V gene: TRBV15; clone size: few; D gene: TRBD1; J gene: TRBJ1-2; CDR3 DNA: TGTGCCACCAGCATGGGACAGGGGGAAGGCTACACCTTC; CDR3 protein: CATSMGQGEGYTF
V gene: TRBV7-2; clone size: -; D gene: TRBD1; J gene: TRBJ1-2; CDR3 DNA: TGTGCCAGCAGCTTAGCCCTTCGACAGGGGAATGGCTACACCTTC; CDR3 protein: CASSLALRQGNGYTF
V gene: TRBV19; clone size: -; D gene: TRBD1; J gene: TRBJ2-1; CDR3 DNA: TGTGCCAGTAGCACCACGGGACAGGGGGACAATGAGCAGTTCTTC; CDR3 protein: CASSTTGQGDNEQFF
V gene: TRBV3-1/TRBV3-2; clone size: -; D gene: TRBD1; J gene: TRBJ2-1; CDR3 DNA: TGTGCCAGCAGGCATCACAGGGGCGGCGATGAGCGGTTCTTC; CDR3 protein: CASRHHRGGDERFF
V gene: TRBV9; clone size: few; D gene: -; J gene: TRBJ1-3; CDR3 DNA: TGTGCCAGCAGCGAACAGAGCTCTGGAAACACCATATATTTT; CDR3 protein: CASSEQSSGNTIYF
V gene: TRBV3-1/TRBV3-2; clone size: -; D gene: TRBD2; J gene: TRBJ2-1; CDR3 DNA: TGTGCCAGCAGCCAAGGTTCTAGCGGGAGCAATGAGCAGTTCTTC; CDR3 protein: CASSQGSSGSNEQFF
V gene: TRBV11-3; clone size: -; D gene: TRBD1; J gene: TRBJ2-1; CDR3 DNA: TGTGCCAGCTCCCAGGGGGCGGGCAGCTCCTACAATGAGCAGTTCTTC; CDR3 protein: CASSQGAGSSYNEQFF
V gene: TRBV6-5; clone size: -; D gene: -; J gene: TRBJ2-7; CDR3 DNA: TGTGCCAGCAGTTACTCAAGGGAGATCTACGAGCAGTACTTC; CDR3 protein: CASSYSREIYEQYF
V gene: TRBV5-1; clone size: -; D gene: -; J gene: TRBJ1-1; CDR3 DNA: TGCGCCAGCAGCCCCCCCGGGGGATTGAGCACTGAAGCTTTCTTT; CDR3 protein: CASSPPGGLSTEAFF
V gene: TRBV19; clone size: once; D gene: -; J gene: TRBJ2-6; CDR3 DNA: TGTGCCAGTAAGCGTCCCACGCCTGGGGCCAACGTCCTGACTTTC; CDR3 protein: CASKRPTPGANVLTF
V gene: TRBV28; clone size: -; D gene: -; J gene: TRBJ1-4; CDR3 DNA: TGTGCCAGCAGCCACAGGGACGCAACTAATGAAAAACTGTTTTTT; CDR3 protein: CASSHRDATNEKLFF